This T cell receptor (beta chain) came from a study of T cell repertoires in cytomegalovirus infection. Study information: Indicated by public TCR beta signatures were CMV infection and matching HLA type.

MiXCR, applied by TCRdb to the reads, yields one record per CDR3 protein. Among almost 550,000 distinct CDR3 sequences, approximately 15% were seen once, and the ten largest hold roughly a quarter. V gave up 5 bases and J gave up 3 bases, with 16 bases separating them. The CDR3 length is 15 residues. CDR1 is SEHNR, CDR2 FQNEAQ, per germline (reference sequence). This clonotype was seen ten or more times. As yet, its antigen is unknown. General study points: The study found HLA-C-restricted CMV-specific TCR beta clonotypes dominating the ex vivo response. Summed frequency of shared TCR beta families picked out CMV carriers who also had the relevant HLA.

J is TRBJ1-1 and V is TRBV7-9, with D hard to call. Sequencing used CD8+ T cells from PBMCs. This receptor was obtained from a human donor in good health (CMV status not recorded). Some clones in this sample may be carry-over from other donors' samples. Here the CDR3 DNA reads TGTGCCAGCAGCCTCTCGATGATGGGTGACACTGAAGCTTTCTTT. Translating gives CASSLSMMGDTEAFF. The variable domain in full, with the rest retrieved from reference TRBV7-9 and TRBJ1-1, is DTGVSQNPRHKITKRGQNVTFRCDPISEHNRLYWYRQTLGQGPEFLTYFQNEAQLEKSRLLSDRFSAERPKGSFSTLEIQRTEQGDSAMYLCASSLSMMGDTEAFFGQGTRLTVV.